Listed here are 17 T cell receptor beta chains from one sample, sequenced in a study of T cell changes during pregnancy in multiple sclerosis (dated by TCRdb to the late 2010s). Library preparation employed the immunoSEQ multiplex PCR assay. The source is immuneACCESS, and TCRdb retained only in-frame sequences with V and J called. Part of the clones is not carried over; for the studies checked, unresolved V genes explain less than half of this, and the remainder is unexplained. Recorded for this sample are tens of thousands of clones; approximately 91% of them occurred a single time. The biggest ten clones account for roughly 1.5% of the sample. Material: peripheral blood, obtained in the third trimester of pregnancy. The receptors were sampled from a female donor with multiple sclerosis, enrolled in a pregnancy study.

V and J are TRBV7-9 and TRBJ2-3; weak D call: TRBD1 (6 bases). Deletions cut 1 base from V and 0 bases from J, with 8 bases between. The CDR3 extends over 15 amino acids. Germline CDR1 is SEHNR and CDR2 is FQNEAQ (reference sequence). The CDR3 reads CASSLGTASTDTQYF. The CDR3 DNA sequence: TGTGCCAGCAGCTTAGGGACAGCCAGCACAGATACGCAGTATTTT.

This clone was seen only once. The chain links TRBV5-6 to TRBJ1-2; the D is unclear. The germline V gene has CDR1 SGHDT and CDR2 YYEEEE. The CDR3 loop spans 15 amino acids. The V gene lost 1 base and the J gene lost 0 bases, with 10 bases spanning the gap. In DNA, the CDR3 is TGTGCCAGCAGCTTGAATTGGACTCCTAACTATGGCTACACCTTC. This sequence encodes CASSLNWTPNYGYTF.

CDR3 region: CAWSLFGAGASNNEQFF. The DNA of the CDR3 is TGTGCCTGGAGTTTGTTTGGGGCGGGGGCCTCAAACAATGAGCAGTTCTTC. V usage is TRBV30 and J usage is TRBJ2-1; possibly TRBD2 for D (7 bases). The CDR3 loop spans 17 amino acids. The germline gives CDR1 GTSNPN, CDR2 SVGIG (reference sequence). Trimming shortened V by 2 bases and J by 5 bases, and 22 bases separated the two germline ends.

This sequence joins TRBV21-1 and TRBJ1-1; the D segment call TRBD1 is taken from the table without a DNA check. TRBV21-1 is designated a pseudogene. The CDR3 extends over 13 amino acids. The CDR3 here is CASSDSLNTEAFF. The DNA for the CDR3 is TGTGCCAGCAGCGACAGCTTGAACACTGAAGCTTTCTTT.

The CDR3 DNA reads as TGTGCCAGTAGTATTGTCAGGCAATACGATACGCAGTATTTT. Translation: CASSIVRQYDTQYF. The chain has TRBV19 and TRBJ2-3; D is uncertain. Per germline, CDR1 LNHDA and CDR2 SQIVND (reference sequence). This CDR3 contains 14 residues. Trimming stripped 3 bases from V and 6 bases from J, with 13 bases between. The full variable domain, completed using reference TRBV19 and TRBJ2-3, is DGGITQSPKYLFRKEGQNVTLSCEQNLNHDAMYWYRQDPGQGLRLIYYSQIVNDFQKGDIAEGYSVSREKKESFPLTVTSAQKNPTAFYLCASSIVRQYDTQYFGPGTRLTVL.

The CDR3 is CASSPGGRTGELFF. As DNA, the CDR3 is TGTGCCAGCTCGCCGGGGGGCCGAACCGGGGAGCTGTTTTTT. The chain has TRBV11-3 and TRBJ2-2, with D tentatively TRBD2 (7 bases). Germline-derived CDR1 and CDR2 are SGHNT and YENEEA. This CDR3 is 14 amino acids long. V lost 8 bases, J lost 5 bases, and 15 bases lay in between.

This rearrangement joins TRBV19 to TRBJ1-2, with 10 bases lining up with TRBD1. In germline, CDR1 is LNHDA, CDR2 SQIVND (reference sequence). The V and J ends lost 9 bases and 3 bases, in that order; junction bases with no gene match: 4. CDR3 length: 13 amino acids. In DNA form, the CDR3 reads TGTGCCAGCAGCGGGACAGGGGACTATGGCTACACCTTC. Amino acids: CASSGTGDYGYTF.

J is TRBJ1-2 and V is TRBV19; D ambiguous. The CDR3 extends over 13 amino acids. The germline V gene encodes CDR1 LNHDA and CDR2 SQIVND (reference sequence). V was trimmed by 5 bases and J by 0 bases, leaving 7 bases between them. CDR3 bases: TGTGCCAGTAGTGAGATTTCTAACTATGGCTACACCTTC. Protein product: CASSEISNYGYTF.

The chain is built from TRBV29-1 and TRBJ2-3, with 8 nucleotides matching TRBD2. The V segment lost 3 bases and the J segment 5 bases; nucleotides outside the gene matches: 4. The CDR3 sequence is 13 residues long. Per germline, CDR1 SQVTM and CDR2 ANQGSEA. CDR3 protein: CSVDGGGLDTQYF. The CDR3 region has the DNA TGCAGCGTTGATGGCGGGGGGTTAGATACGCAGTATTTT.

The rearrangement joins TRBV19 to TRBJ1-5; the D gene is possibly TRBD1 (5 bases). CDR1 is LNHDA and CDR2 is SQIVND in the germline V gene (reference sequence). The V and J ends lost 3 bases and 5 bases respectively, with 11 bases between them. The CDR3 spans 14 residues. The DNA of the CDR3 is TGTGCCAGTAGTATGTATAGGGACTATCAGCCCCAGCATTTT. It translates to CASSMYRDYQPQHF.

CDR3 sequence (DNA): TGTGCCAGCGGGAGTCAGGAGAACACTGAAGCTTTCTTT. Its protein product is CASGSQENTEAFF. J is TRBJ1-1 and V is TRBV2; no reliable D call. The CDR3 is 13 amino acids. Per the germline V gene, CDR1 is SNHLY and CDR2 is FYNNEI. V lost 8 bases and J 1 base, leaving 11 bases between the germline ends. The full variable domain, in which reference TRBV2 and TRBJ1-1 provide the parts outside the CDR3, is EPEVTQTPSHQVTQMGQEVILRCVPISNHLYFYWYRQILGQKVEFLVSFYNNEISEKSEIFDDQFSVERPDGSNFTLKIRSTKLEDSAMYFCASGSQENTEAFFGQGTRLTVV.

The rearrangement joins TRBV5-8 to TRBJ1-6; unclear D gene. The CDR3 is made up of 14 amino acids. V lost 4 bases and J 10 bases, leaving 15 bases between the germline ends. Germline V gene sequence: CDR1 SGHTS, CDR2 YDEGEE. This CDR3 reads CASSLRGDESPLHF. In DNA form, the CDR3 reads TGTGCCAGCAGCCTCCGGGGAGACGAATCACCCCTCCACTTT.

The J gene is TRBJ1-1, the V gene TRBV2; a possible D gene is TRBD1 (5 bases). V was trimmed by 8 bases and J by 2 bases, leaving 9 bases between them. This CDR3 region has 12 residues. In germline, CDR1 is SNHLY, CDR2 FYNNEI. This chain's CDR3 is CASGAPNTEAFF. The CDR3 nucleotides read TGTGCCAGCGGGGCACCAAACACTGAAGCTTTCTTT.

The CDR3 coding sequence is TGTGCCAGCAGCCCGGGACTAGCGGGATCAGATACGCAGTATTTT. This encodes CASSPGLAGSDTQYF. The rearrangement joins TRBV27 to TRBJ2-3, with 13 positions matching TRBD2. V was pared by 6 bases and J by 4 bases, with 4 bases of the junction left unmatched. This CDR3 has 15 residues. Germline-derived CDR1 and CDR2 are MNHEY and SMNVEV (reference sequence).

The rearrangement links TRBV7-9 to TRBJ2-7, with D possibly being TRBD1 (5 bases). V was trimmed by 2 bases and J by 5 bases, leaving 16 bases between them. The CDR3 has 15 amino acids. Germline CDR1 is SEHNR and CDR2 is FQNEAQ (reference sequence). The CDR3 DNA reads TGTGCCAGCAGCTTAACACCGACCCAGGACAACGAGCAGTACTTC. The encoded protein is CASSLTPTQDNEQYF.

The chain is built from TRBV13 and TRBJ2-7; TRBD2 matches 12 bases. Unmatched junction bases numbered 6, after V lost 4 bases and J lost 5 bases. The CDR3 contains 15 residues. The germline CDR1 and CDR2 sequences are PRHDT and FYEKMQ (reference sequence). CDR3: CASSSNRLAGDEQYF. The DNA for the CDR3 is TGTGCCAGCAGCTCGAACCGACTAGCGGGGGACGAGCAGTACTTC.

This clone was detected a few times. The rearrangement joins TRBV9 to TRBJ2-5, with TRBD2 matching 9 bases. Germline V gene data show CDR1 as SGDLS and CDR2 as YYNGEE. The length of the CDR3 is 14 residues. V lost 3 bases, J lost 4 bases, and 4 bases stayed unmatched. The CDR3 DNA reads TGTGCCAGCAGCGCGCGGGGGGGCCCAGAGACCCAGTACTTC. It is translated as CASSARGGPETQYF.